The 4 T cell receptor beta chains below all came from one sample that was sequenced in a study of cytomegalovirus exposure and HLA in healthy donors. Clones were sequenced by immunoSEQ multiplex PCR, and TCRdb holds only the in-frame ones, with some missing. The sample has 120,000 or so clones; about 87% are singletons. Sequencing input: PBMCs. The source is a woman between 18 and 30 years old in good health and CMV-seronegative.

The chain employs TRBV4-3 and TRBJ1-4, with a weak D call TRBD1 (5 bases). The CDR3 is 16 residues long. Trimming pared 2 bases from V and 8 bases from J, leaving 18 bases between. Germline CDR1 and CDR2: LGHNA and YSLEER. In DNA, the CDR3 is TGCGCCAGCAGCCAAAATCCAGAAGGGGCGATGGAAAAACTGTTTTTT. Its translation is CASSQNPEGAMEKLFF.

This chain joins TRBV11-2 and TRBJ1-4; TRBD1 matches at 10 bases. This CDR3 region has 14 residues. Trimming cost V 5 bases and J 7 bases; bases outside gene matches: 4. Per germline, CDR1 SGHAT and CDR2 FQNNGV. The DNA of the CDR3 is TGTGCCAGCAGCCCGGGACAGGGGAGTGAAAAACTGTTTTTT. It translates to CASSPGQGSEKLFF. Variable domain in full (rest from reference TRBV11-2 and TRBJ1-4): EAGVAQSPRYKIIEKRQSVAFWCNPISGHATLYWYQQILGQGPKLLIQFQNNGVVDDSQLPKDRFSAERLKGVDSTLKIQPAKLEDSAVYLCASSPGQGSEKLFFGSGTQLSVL.

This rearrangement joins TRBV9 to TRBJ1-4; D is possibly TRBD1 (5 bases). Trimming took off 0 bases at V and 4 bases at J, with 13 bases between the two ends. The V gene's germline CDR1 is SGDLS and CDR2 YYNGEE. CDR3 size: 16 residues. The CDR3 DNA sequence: TGTGCCAGCAGCGTAGGGGCAGGGCGGATTAATGAAAAACTGTTTTTT. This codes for CASSVGAGRINEKLFF.

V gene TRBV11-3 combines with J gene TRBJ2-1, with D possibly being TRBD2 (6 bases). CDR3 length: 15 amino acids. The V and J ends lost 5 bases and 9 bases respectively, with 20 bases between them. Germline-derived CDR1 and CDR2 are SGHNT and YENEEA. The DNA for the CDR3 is TGTGCCAGCAGCCCGGGTATAGCGGACCCCGCTGAGCAGTTCTTC. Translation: CASSPGIADPAEQFF. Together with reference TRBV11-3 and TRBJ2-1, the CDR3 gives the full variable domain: EAGVVQSPRYKIIEKKQPVAFWCNPISGHNTLYWYLQNLGQGPELLIRYENEEAVDDSQLPKDRFSAERLKGVDSTLKIQPAELGDSAVYLCASSPGIADPAEQFFGPGTRLTVL.